The clone carrying this TCR beta chain was seen a few times. Antigen: not known. This entry comes from a study of early T cells in non-severe SARS-CoV-2 infection. As for the study in general: Sequencing targeted bulk RNA from unsorted whole blood, leaving chains unpaired. General study results and limits: Reliance on VDJdb matching favored anti-spike CD8 responses; private and CD4 specificities were missed.

Between the trimmed V and J ends, which lost 3 bases and 4 bases, there was a span of 18 bases. Germline V gene sequence: CDR1 SGHNT, CDR2 YYREEE (reference sequence). This CDR3 has 16 residues. The TCR library protocol attached unique molecular identifiers to the individual cDNA molecules. From the 5' RACE reads, TCRdb called clonotypes with MiXCR, one entry per CDR3 protein. This table holds roughly 34,000 distinct CDR3 sequences, 7% to 7.5% found once. The chain is built from TRBV5-4 and TRBJ2-3, with D tentatively TRBD2 (6 bases). This clonotype was sampled from an adult who was a healthcare worker with PCR-confirmed SARS-CoV-2 infection or an uninfected control (not recorded which). The sample here was whole blood, taken at baseline. In DNA form, the CDR3 reads TGTGCCAGCAGCTCCTTGGCGGGACGTTCTCCAGATACGCAGTATTTT. It encodes CASSSLAGRSPDTQYF.